The present entry profiles one T cell receptor (beta chain) with its context. No antigen is known for it. Germline and junction disagree at one end, which may indicate a read error. Reverse transcription of roughly 0.45 to 1 ug RNA was carried out with random hexamers. TCRdb reanalysed the immunoSEQ multiplex PCR reads using MiXCR and keeps one entry per CDR3 protein. This sample has about 150,000 distinct CDR3 sequences, with 85% to 95% found just once. The data were obtained in a study of CD8 T cells in Susac syndrome. Study in general: When their blood was taken, patients with Susac syndrome were therapy-naive, taking corticosteroids, or taking intravenous immunoglobulin alone.

General study results and limits: Around 15 Susac-specific public clones were found in total CD8+ repertoires and four to six in CD8+ TEMRA repertoires. As the study acknowledged, the number of individuals in its TCR sequencing and HLA analysis was relatively small. Expansion of Susac CD8+ clones peaked in TEMRA cells and in active patients.

CDR3 size: 16 residues. From germline, CDR1 is LNHNV and CDR2 YYDKDF (reference sequence). The V gene is TRBV15, the J gene TRBJ2-3, with 8 bases identical to TRBD2. The origin of this receptor is a human donor with Susac syndrome. Sequencing was carried out using CD8+ T cells from PBMCs. The CDR3 protein is CAASRDRDSGIGTQYF. CDR3 nucleotides: TGTGCCGCCAGCAGAGATCGTGATAGCGGGATTGGTACGCAGTATTTT.